This entry lists 21 T cell receptor beta chains sequenced from one sample in a study of T cell repertoires in cytomegalovirus infection. TCRdb reprocessed the reads via MiXCR and lists one record per CDR3 protein. Among some 940,000 distinct CDR3 sequences listed, around 29% were seen once. Their antigens remain unidentified. The source material was cultured CD8+ T cells from PBMCs, sampled from culture after CMV antigen stimulation. Receptors were obtained from a human donor in good health (CMV status not recorded). Some clones in this sample may be carry-over from other donors' samples.

The chain carries TRBV5-6 and TRBJ2-6; possible D gene TRBD1, 6 bases. From germline, CDR1 is SGHDT and CDR2 YYEEEE. The V gene lost 8 bases and the J gene lost 4 bases, with 13 bases spanning the gap. The CDR3 contains 14 residues. The CDR3 here is CARVPGAGANVLTF. In DNA, the CDR3 is TGTGCCAGGGTTCCAGGGGCAGGGGCCAACGTCCTGACTTTC. The full variable domain, rest sourced from reference TRBV5-6 and TRBJ2-6, is DAGVTQSPTHLIKTRGQQVTLRCSPKSGHDTVSWYQQALGQGPQFIFQYYEEEERQRGNFPDRFSGHQFPNYSSELNVNALLLGDSALYLCARVPGAGANVLTFGAGSRLTVL.

V gene TRBV27 combines with J gene TRBJ2-1, with 10 bases fitting TRBD2. CDR1 MNHEY and CDR2 SMNVEV come from the germline V gene (reference sequence). With 7 bases clipped from V and 7 bases from J, the junction kept 7 bases outside the gene matches. The CDR3 has 14 residues. Here the CDR3 DNA reads TGTGCCAGCAAGGGACTAGCGTATAATAATGAGCAGTTCTTC. Translation gives CASKGLAYNNEQFF.

This chain uses TRBV5-1 with TRBJ1-6; 8 bases are a match to TRBD1. V shed 4 bases and J 15 bases; nucleotides not matched to a gene: 18. Germline loops: CDR1 SGHRS, CDR2 YFSETQ. The CDR3 consists of 16 residues. The CDR3 is CASSVGQGSQWWDLHF. CDR3 nucleotides: TGCGCCAGCAGCGTCGGACAGGGCTCCCAATGGTGGGACCTCCACTTT.

The chain couples TRBV12-3 or TRBV12-4 to TRBJ2-5; 11 positions match TRBD2. The CDR3 is 14 amino acids. V lost 6 bases and J lost 3; bases outside the gene matches: 3. In DNA form, the CDR3 reads TGTGCCAGCAGAGTAGCGGGGGGGGAAGAGACCCAGTACTTC. Protein: CASRVAGGEETQYF.

The chain is built from TRBV7-9 and TRBJ2-5; TRBD2 is a possible D gene (6 bases). The CDR3 is 14 amino acids. Between the trimmed V and J ends, which lost 1 base and 7 bases, there was a span of 13 bases. Germline CDR1 is SEHNR and CDR2 is FQNEAQ (reference sequence). CDR3 in DNA: TGTGCCAGCAGCTTAGAAGCCGCGGGGACGACCCAGTACTTC. This gives the protein CASSLEAAGTTQYF.

The genes are TRBV5-5 and TRBJ2-7; unclear D gene. Trimming left V 1 base short and J 7 bases short, with 12 bases between. The germline gives CDR1 SGHKS, CDR2 YYEKEE (reference sequence). The CDR3 covers 13 residues. DNA of the CDR3: TGTGCCAGCAGCTTGACAGTATTGCGGGAGCAGTACGTC. Translating it yields CASSLTVLREQYV.

The V call is TRBV27, the J call TRBJ2-2, with 8 bases matching TRBD2. The CDR3 extends over 17 amino acids. J lost 7 bases, V lost 3 bases, and 13 bases had no gene match. In germline, CDR1 is MNHEY, CDR2 SMNVEV (reference sequence). CDR3 sequence: CASSLGGLETMGGELFF. The CDR3 region has the DNA TGTGCCAGCAGTTTGGGGGGACTAGAGACCATGGGCGGGGAGCTGTTTTTT.

This clonotype came up many times. The V gene is TRBV10-2, the J gene TRBJ2-2; perhaps TRBD1 as D (5 bases). This CDR3 spans 17 amino acids. The V and J ends lost 0 bases and 0 bases respectively, with 11 bases between them. Germline V CDR1 and CDR2: WSHSY, SAAADI. CDR3 amino acids: CASSESWGHANTGELFF. The CDR3 coding sequence is TGCGCCAGCAGTGAGTCTTGGGGCCACGCGAACACCGGGGAGCTGTTTTTT.

The J gene is TRBJ2-7, the V gene TRBV20-1; weak D call: TRBD1 (6 bases). This CDR3 has 15 residues. The V gene lost 1 base and the J gene lost 5 bases, with 18 bases spanning the gap. Germline V CDR1 and CDR2: DFQATT, SNEGSKA (reference sequence). The CDR3 reads CSARVRGFSANEQYV. The CDR3 nucleotides are TGCAGTGCTAGAGTGAGGGGGTTTTCGGCGAACGAGCAGTACGTC.

The chain employs TRBV6-5 and TRBJ1-1, with 8 bases lining up with TRBD1. This CDR3 has 13 residues. From germline, CDR1 is MNHEY and CDR2 SVGAGI. Germline trimming cut 7 bases from V and 5 bases from J; bases unmatched to any gene: 6. The DNA for the CDR3 is TGTGCCAGCATCCCGACAGGGGAGACTGAAGCTTTCTTT. The encoded protein is CASIPTGETEAFF.

The chain has TRBV27 and TRBJ1-1; TRBD1 aligns across 8 bases. The CDR3 has 13 amino acids. Germline CDR1 MNHEY, CDR2 SMNVEV (reference sequence). J gave up 5 bases and V 8 bases, and 7 bases lay outside the gene matches. For the CDR3, the DNA is TGTGCCAGCGGCAGGGGGCCGGGAACTGAAGCTTTCTTT. This translates into CASGRGPGTEAFF.

This clonotype was observed a handful of times. This chain connects TRBV25-1 to TRBJ2-3; D may be TRBD1 (6 bases). Germline CDR1 MGHDK, CDR2 SYGVNS. V shed 1 base and J shed 2 bases, with 10 bases lying between them. This CDR3 is 15 amino acids long. For the CDR3, the DNA is TGTGCCAGCAGTGAATGGGGGCACGACACAGATACGCAGTATTTT. Translating gives CASSEWGHDTDTQYF.

V is TRBV27 and J is TRBJ1-1; TRBD1 is a possible D gene (6 bases). The germline V and J ends were trimmed by 11 bases and 5 bases, with 18 bases remaining between them. CDR1 MNHEY and CDR2 SMNVEV come from the germline V gene (reference sequence). The CDR3 extends over 13 amino acids. The CDR3 DNA follows: TGTGCCGCCGGGAGGGGGGGGAGGACTGAAGCTTTCTTT. Its protein is CAAGRGGRTEAFF.

With respect to this clonotype: At one of its ends the junction is not consistent with the germline gene, which may arise from a read error. The V call is TRBV7-6, the J call TRBJ1-4; unclear D gene. CDR1 and CDR2 from the germline V gene are SGHVS and FNYEAQ. The CDR3 is 14 residues long. Here the CDR3 DNA reads TGTGTCAGCAGCGTCTTTGGAGGGAATGAAAAACTGTTTTTT. Translated: CVSSVFGGNEKLFF.

The genes are TRBV5-6 and TRBJ1-2; unclear D gene. Trimming cost V 4 bases and J 3 bases, with 16 bases left between them. Germline V gene lookup returns CDR1 SGHDT and CDR2 YYEEEE. This CDR3 comprises 15 residues. CDR3 amino acids: CASSLGSLWDYGYTF. In DNA, the CDR3 is TGTGCCAGCAGCCTGGGATCTCTGTGGGACTATGGCTACACCTTC.

The chain recombines TRBV6-4 with TRBJ2-1; 9 bases are shared with TRBD2. The CDR3 covers 15 residues. With V trimmed by 2 bases and J by 9 bases, 8 bases remained unmatched. CDR1 is MRHNA and CDR2 is SNTAGT in the germline V gene. In nucleotides, the CDR3 is TGTGCCAGCAGTGACGGGCGCGGGGGGGCGGGTGAGCAGTTCTTC. Residues: CASSDGRGGAGEQFF.

J is TRBJ2-1 and V is TRBV10-3, with 7 positions matching TRBD1. V lost 7 bases to trimming and J lost 8 bases; unmatched junction nucleotides: 8. Germline V gene sequence: CDR1 ENHRY, CDR2 SYGVKD. The CDR3 runs 13 residues. DNA of the CDR3: TGTGCCATCACCCGACAGGGTCTTGATGAGCAGTTCTTC. This gives the protein CAITRQGLDEQFF.

This clonotype turned up a few times. The CDR3 is CASNQDSSGNTEAFF. CDR3 in DNA: TGTGCCAGCAACCAGGACAGTTCAGGGAACACTGAAGCTTTCTTT. This chain joins TRBV6-5 and TRBJ1-1; D might be TRBD1 (6 bases). The CDR3 covers 15 residues. Germline CDR1 and CDR2: MNHEY and SVGAGI. Trimming took off 7 bases at V and 1 base at J, with 16 bases between the two ends.

A few counts support this clonotype. The J gene is TRBJ1-2, the V gene TRBV7-2; D is ambiguous. V was cut by 8 bases and J by 5 bases, with 12 bases left in between. Germline loops: CDR1 SGHTA, CDR2 FQGNSA. The CDR3 has 12 amino acids. The CDR3: CASPDGFYGYTF. The CDR3 DNA reads TGTGCCAGCCCGGACGGGTTTTATGGCTACACCTTC. The variable domain in full, completed from reference TRBV7-2 and TRBJ1-2, reads GAGVSQSPSNKVTEKGKDVELRCDPISGHTALYWYRQSLGQGLEFLIYFQGNSAPDKSGLPSDRFSAERTGGSVSTLTIQRTQQEDSAVYLCASPDGFYGYTFGSGTRLTVV.

This clonotype was seen only a few times. The chain employs TRBV12-3 or TRBV12-4 and TRBJ1-1, with D maybe TRBD1 (6 bases). The V gene lost 6 bases and the J gene lost 1 base, with 12 bases spanning the gap. The CDR3 loop spans 14 amino acids. The CDR3: CASRYGQPNTEAFF. CDR3 nucleotide sequence: TGTGCCAGCAGGTACGGACAGCCGAACACTGAAGCTTTCTTT.

This chain uses TRBV20-1 with TRBJ2-1, with TRBD2 identical over 11 bases. Per the germline V gene, CDR1 is DFQATT and CDR2 is SNEGSKA (reference sequence). V lost 3 bases and J lost 2; bases outside the gene matches: 6. The CDR3 has 16 amino acids. The CDR3 sequence: CSASQGLADPYNEQFF. Here the CDR3 DNA reads TGCAGTGCTAGCCAGGGACTAGCGGATCCCTACAATGAGCAGTTCTTC.